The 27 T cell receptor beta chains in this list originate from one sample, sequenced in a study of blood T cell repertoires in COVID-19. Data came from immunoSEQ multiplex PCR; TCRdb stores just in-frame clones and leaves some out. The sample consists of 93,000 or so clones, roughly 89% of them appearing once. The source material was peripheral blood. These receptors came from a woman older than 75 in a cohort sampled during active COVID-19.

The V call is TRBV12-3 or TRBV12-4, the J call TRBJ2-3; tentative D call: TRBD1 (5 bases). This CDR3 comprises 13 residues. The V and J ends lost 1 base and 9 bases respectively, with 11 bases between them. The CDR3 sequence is CASSLGGQWTQYF. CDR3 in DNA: TGTGCCAGCAGTTTAGGGGGCCAGTGGACGCAGTATTTT.

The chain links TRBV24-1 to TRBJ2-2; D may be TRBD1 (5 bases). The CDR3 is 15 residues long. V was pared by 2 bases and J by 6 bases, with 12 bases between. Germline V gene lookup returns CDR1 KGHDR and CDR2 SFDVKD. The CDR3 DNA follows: TGTGCCACCAGTGATTCTTCAGGGCTCGCCGGGGAGCTGTTTTTT. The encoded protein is CATSDSSGLAGELFF.

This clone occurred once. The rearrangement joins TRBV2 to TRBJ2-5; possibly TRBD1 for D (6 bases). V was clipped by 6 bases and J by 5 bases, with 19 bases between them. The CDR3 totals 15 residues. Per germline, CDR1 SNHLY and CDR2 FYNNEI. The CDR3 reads CASRPMGHLAETQYF. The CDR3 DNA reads TGTGCCAGCAGACCGATGGGACACCTTGCCGAGACCCAGTACTTC.

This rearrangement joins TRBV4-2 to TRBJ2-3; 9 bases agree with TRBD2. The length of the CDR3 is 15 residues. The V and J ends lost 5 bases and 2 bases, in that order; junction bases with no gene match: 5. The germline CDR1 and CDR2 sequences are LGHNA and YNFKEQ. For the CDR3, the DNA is TGTGCCAGCAGCAAGACTAGCGGACCCACAGATACGCAGTATTTT. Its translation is CASSKTSGPTDTQYF.

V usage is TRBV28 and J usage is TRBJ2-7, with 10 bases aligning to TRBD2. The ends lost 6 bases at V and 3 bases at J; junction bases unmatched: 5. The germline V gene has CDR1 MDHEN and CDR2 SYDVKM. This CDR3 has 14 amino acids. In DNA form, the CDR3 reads TGTGCCAGCAGGTTCCTAGCGGGGGTCTACGAGCAGTACTTC. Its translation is CASRFLAGVYEQYF.

The CDR3 nucleotides are TGCACCAGCAGCTGGACTAGCGGGGGGGCCTTAACCAAAAACATTCAGTACTTC. Its protein is CTSSWTSGGALTKNIQYF. The chain has TRBV1 and TRBJ2-4; the table's D gene call, TRBD2, was not cross checked with the DNA. TRBV1 is classified as a pseudogene. The CDR3 sequence is 18 residues long.

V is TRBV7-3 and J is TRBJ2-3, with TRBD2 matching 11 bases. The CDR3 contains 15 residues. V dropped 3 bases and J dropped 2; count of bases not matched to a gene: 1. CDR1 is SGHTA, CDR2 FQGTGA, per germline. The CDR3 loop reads CASSLTSGNTDTQYF. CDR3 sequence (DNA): TGTGCCAGCAGCTTGACTAGCGGGAACACAGATACGCAGTATTTT.

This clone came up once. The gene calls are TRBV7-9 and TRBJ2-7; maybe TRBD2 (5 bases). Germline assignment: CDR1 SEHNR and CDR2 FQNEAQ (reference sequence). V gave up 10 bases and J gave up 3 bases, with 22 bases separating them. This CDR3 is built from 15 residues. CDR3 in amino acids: CAIILPGKANYEQYF. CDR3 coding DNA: TGTGCCATCATTTTGCCGGGGAAGGCTAACTACGAGCAGTACTTC.

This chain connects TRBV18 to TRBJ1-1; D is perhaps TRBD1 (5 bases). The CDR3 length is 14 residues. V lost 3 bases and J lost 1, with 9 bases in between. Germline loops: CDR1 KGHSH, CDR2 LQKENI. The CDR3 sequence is CASSPGAENTEAFF. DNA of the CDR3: TGTGCCAGCTCACCTGGGGCGGAGAACACTGAAGCTTTCTTT. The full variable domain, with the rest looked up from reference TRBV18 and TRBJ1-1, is NAGVMQNPRHLVRRRGQEARLRCSPMKGHSHVYWYRQLPEEGLKFMVYLQKENIIDESGMPKERFSAEFPKEGPSILRIQQVVRGDSAAYFCASSPGAENTEAFFGQGTRLTVV.

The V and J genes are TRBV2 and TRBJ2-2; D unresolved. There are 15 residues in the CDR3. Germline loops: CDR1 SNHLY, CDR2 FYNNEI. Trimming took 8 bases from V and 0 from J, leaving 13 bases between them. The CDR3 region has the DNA TGTGCCAGCCTTCACGGGTTTGCGAACACCGGGGAGCTGTTTTTT. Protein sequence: CASLHGFANTGELFF.

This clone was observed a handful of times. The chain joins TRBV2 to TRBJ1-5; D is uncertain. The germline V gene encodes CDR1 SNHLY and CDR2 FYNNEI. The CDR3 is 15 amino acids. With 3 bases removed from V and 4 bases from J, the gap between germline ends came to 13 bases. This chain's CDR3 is CASSDTVQVNQPQHF. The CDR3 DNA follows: TGTGCCAGCAGTGATACGGTCCAGGTAAATCAGCCCCAGCATTTT.

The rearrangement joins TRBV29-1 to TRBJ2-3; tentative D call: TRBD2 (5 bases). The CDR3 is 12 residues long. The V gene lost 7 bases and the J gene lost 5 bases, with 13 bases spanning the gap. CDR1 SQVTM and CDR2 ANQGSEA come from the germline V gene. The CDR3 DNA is TGCAGCGACCGATTCGGAGGAGATACGCAGTATTTT. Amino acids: CSDRFGGDTQYF.

CDR3 sequence reads: CATSRAGANEKLFF. The CDR3 nucleotides are TGTGCCACCAGCAGAGCAGGGGCTAATGAAAAACTGTTTTTT. The genes are TRBV15 and TRBJ1-4, with D possibly being TRBD1 (6 bases). V was cut by 1 base and J by 3 bases, with 6 bases left in between. The CDR3 spans 14 residues. Germline V gives CDR1 LNHNV, CDR2 YYDKDF (reference sequence).

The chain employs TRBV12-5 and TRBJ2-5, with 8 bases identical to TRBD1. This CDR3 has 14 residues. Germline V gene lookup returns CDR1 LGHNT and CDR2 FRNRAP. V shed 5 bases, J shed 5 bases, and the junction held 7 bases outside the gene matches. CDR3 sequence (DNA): TGTGCTAGTGGTCCAGGACAGGGCTGGGAGACCCAGTACTTC. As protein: CASGPGQGWETQYF.

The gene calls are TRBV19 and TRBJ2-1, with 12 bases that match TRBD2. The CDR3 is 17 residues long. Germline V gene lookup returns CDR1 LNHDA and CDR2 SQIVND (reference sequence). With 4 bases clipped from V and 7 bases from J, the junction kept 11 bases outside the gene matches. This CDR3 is CASSRDELAGGFNEQFF. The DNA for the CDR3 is TGTGCCAGTAGTAGGGACGAACTAGCGGGGGGCTTTAATGAGCAGTTCTTC. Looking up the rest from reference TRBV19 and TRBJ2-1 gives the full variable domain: DGGITQSPKYLFRKEGQNVTLSCEQNLNHDAMYWYRQDPGQGLRLIYYSQIVNDFQKGDIAEGYSVSREKKESFPLTVTSAQKNPTAFYLCASSRDELAGGFNEQFFGPGTRLTVL.

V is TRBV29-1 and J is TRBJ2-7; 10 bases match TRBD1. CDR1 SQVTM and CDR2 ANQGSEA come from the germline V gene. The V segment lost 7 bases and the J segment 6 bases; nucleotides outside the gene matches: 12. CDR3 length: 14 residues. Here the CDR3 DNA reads TGCAGCGCCGCGATCGGGACAGGGGTCAGCGAGCAGTACTTC. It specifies CSAAIGTGVSEQYF.

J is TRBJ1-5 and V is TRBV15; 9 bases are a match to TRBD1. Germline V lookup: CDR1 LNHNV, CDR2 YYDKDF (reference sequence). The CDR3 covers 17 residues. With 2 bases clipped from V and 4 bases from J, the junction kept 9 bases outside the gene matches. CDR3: CATSRTLRDRDNQPQHF. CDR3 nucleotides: TGTGCCACCAGCAGAACACTTCGGGACAGGGATAATCAGCCCCAGCATTTT.

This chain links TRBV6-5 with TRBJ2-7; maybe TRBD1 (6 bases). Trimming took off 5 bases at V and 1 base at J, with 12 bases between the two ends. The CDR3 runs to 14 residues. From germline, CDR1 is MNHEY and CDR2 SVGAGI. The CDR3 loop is CASSREQGSYEQYF. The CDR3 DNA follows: TGTGCCAGCAGTCGAGAACAGGGATCCTACGAGCAGTACTTC.

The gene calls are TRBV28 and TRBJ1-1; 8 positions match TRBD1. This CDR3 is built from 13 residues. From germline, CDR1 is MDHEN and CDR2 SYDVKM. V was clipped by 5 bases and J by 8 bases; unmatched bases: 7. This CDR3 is CASSPGTGWEAFF. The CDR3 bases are TGTGCCAGCAGTCCGGGGACAGGATGGGAAGCTTTCTTT.

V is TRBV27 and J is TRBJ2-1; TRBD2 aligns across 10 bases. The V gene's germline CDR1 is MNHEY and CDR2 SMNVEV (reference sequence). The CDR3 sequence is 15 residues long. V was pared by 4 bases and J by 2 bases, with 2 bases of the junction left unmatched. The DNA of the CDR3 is TGTGCCAGCAGTTCCGGACTAGCGGCCTACAATGAGCAGTTCTTC. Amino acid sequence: CASSSGLAAYNEQFF.

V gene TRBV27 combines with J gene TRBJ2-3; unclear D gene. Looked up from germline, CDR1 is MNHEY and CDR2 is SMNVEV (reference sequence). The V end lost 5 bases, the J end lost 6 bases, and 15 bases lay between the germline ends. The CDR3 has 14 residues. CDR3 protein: CASSANSLADTQYF. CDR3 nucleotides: TGTGCCAGCAGTGCGAACAGCCTGGCGGATACGCAGTATTTT.

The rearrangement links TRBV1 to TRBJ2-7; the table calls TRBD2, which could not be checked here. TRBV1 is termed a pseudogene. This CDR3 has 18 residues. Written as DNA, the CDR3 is TGCACCAGCAGCCAAGAATTTTCAGGGAGCGGGGGTGTATACGAGCAGTACTTC. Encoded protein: CTSSQEFSGSGGVYEQYF.

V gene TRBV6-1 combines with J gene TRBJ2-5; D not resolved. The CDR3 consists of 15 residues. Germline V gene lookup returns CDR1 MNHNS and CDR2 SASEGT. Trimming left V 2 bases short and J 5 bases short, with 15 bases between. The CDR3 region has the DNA TGTGCCAGCAGTGAATTGACTTCCCCCTTGGAGACCCAGTACTTC. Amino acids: CASSELTSPLETQYF.

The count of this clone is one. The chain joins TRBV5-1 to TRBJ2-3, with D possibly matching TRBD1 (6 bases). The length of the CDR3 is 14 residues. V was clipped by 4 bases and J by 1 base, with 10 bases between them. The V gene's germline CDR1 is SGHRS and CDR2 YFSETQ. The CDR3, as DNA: TGCGCCAGCAGCCGGGACACTGGCACAGATACGCAGTATTTT. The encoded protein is CASSRDTGTDTQYF.

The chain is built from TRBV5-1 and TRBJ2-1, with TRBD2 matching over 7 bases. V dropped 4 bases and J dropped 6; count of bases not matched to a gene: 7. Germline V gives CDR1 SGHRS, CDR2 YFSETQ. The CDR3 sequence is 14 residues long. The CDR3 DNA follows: TGCGCCAGCAGCCAAGGACTAGTCAGCAATGAGCAGTTCTTC. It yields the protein CASSQGLVSNEQFF.

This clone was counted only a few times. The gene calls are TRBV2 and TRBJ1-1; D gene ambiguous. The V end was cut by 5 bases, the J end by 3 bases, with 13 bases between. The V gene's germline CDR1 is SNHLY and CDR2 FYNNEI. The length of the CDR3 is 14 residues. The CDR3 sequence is CASSPQTTHTEAFF. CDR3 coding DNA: TGTGCCAGCAGTCCTCAAACAACCCACACTGAAGCTTTCTTT. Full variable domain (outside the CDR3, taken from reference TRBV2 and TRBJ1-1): EPEVTQTPSHQVTQMGQEVILRCVPISNHLYFYWYRQILGQKVEFLVSFYNNEISEKSEIFDDQFSVERPDGSNFTLKIRSTKLEDSAMYFCASSPQTTHTEAFFGQGTRLTVV.

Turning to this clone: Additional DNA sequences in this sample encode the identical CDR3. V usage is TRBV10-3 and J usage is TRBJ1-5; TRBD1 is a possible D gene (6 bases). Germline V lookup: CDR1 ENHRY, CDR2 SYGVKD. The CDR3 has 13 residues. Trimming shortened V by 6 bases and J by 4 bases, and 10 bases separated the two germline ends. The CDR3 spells CAISLQGNQPQHF. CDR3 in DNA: TGTGCCATCAGCCTTCAGGGGAATCAGCCCCAGCATTTT.